This record concerns one TCR beta chain sequence. All enrollees were roughly 18 to 95 years old and from 20 to 30 US areas. Using immunoSEQ multiplex PCR, the repertoire was profiled, and TCRdb retains in-frame clones only, with some absent. The sample has 350,000 to 450,000 clones; roughly nine tenths are singletons. The germline CDR1 and CDR2 sequences are SGHDN and FVKESK. Trimming took 6 bases from V and 1 from J; bases not matched to a gene: 5. This CDR3 region has 14 residues. The record originates from a study of blood T cell repertoires in COVID-19. Study-level background: Samples came from the United States, Italy and Spain, spanning acute and convalescent COVID-19. T cells, B-cell-depleted T cells, or PBMCs provided the cDNA or gDNA that served as material.

Material for sequencing was PBMCs or T cells enriched from blood (not recorded which). The clonotype was recovered from a young man who had recovered from COVID-19. The rearrangement joins TRBV14 to TRBJ1-1; 7 bases are a match to TRBD1. Here the CDR3 reads CASRRQGGNTEAFF. DNA of the CDR3: TGTGCCAGCAGGCGACAGGGAGGGAACACTGAAGCTTTCTTT. Variable domain in full (rest from reference TRBV14 and TRBJ1-1): EAGVTQFPSHSVIEKGQTVTLRCDPISGHDNLYWYRRVMGKEIKFLLHFVKESKQDESGMPNNRFLAERTGGTYSTLKVQPAELEDSGVYFCASRRQGGNTEAFFGQGTRLTVV.